What follows describes a single TCR beta chain. Antigen specificity is unknown. 13 Jbeta primers and 60 Vbeta primers were used for the PCR. Assay: immunoSEQ multiplex PCR; the TCRdb copy retains only in-frame clones and omits some. The sample has about 130,000 clones, 70% to 85% seen once; the top ten hold more than 2.5%. The data stem from a study of cytomegalovirus exposure and HLA in healthy donors. Study conclusions and caveats: Later on, a genetic analysis was performed. It linked a missense variant in DCLRE1C with V- and J-gene trimming of TCR beta. It was taken for granted in presence/absence analyses that sequencing depth across donors was roughly uniform. Certain sequence variants were highly shared and formed a cluster, and this cluster was likely a sequencing artifact.

CDR3 length: 15 amino acids. CDR1 and CDR2 from the germline V gene are SGHDN and FVKESK. V shed 1 base and J shed 9 bases, with 13 bases lying between them. This receptor was taken from a woman aged 55-69 years in good health and CMV-seropositive. This chain links TRBV14 with TRBJ1-6; D gene uncertain. Sequenced sample: PBMCs. The CDR3 DNA reads TGTGCCAGCAGCCAAGTTTCCTGGGGAGTTTCACCCCTCCACTTT. Translating gives CASSQVSWGVSPLHF.